The present T cell receptor beta chain was sequenced within a study of T cell changes during pregnancy in multiple sclerosis. The CDR3 is 12 residues long. Germline CDR1 is MGHDK and CDR2 is SYGVNS. V was cut by 4 bases and J by 11 bases, with 14 bases left in between. This clone was recorded a few times. This table comes from immunoSEQ multiplex PCR, and its TCRdb copy is limited to in-frame clones, with some not included. The sample lists over 35,000 clones, about 94% occurring once. The chain couples TRBV25-1 to TRBJ1-1, with D maybe TRBD1 (6 bases). This specimen consisted of CD4+ T cells from peripheral blood mononuclear cells, obtained in the second trimester of pregnancy. The sequence derives from a female donor with multiple sclerosis, enrolled in a pregnancy study. This chain's CDR3 is CASSGSGGSAFF. CDR3 coding DNA: TGTGCCAGCAGTGGCTCGGGGGGCTCGGCTTTCTTT. Full variable domain (outside the CDR3, taken from reference TRBV25-1 and TRBJ1-1): EADIYQTPRYLVIGTGKKITLECSQTMGHDKMYWYQQDPGMELHLIHYSYGVNSTEKGDLSSESTVSRIRTEHFPLTLESARPSHTSQYLCASSGSGGSAFFGQGTRLTVV.